Presented here are 32 T cell receptor beta chains from one specimen sequenced in a study of a mutant IDH1 vaccine in newly diagnosed glioma. No cognate antigen is known for these TCRs. Time point reported: week 5, during vaccination. What each vaccine dose contained was 300 ug of mutant IDH1 20-mer peptide, accompanied by topical imiquimod. Measured with immunoSEQ multiplex PCR; TCRdb has only the in-frame clones, and not every one. Of about 53,000 clones listed, approximately 80% are singletons. The source was PBMCs, collected from a glioma patient whose treatment included an IDH1 peptide vaccine. The receptors come from a woman between 18 and 29 years old with glioma. Some clones in this sample may be carry-over from other donors' samples.

This chain uses TRBV5-1 with TRBJ1-1; D is undetermined. This CDR3 has 15 amino acids. V was cut by 1 base and J by 3 bases, with 13 bases left in between. The germline V gene has CDR1 SGHRS and CDR2 YFSETQ. CDR3 sequence: CASSLHRGLDTEAFF. CDR3 DNA: TGCGCCAGCAGCTTGCATAGAGGGTTGGACACTGAAGCTTTCTTT.

The chain links TRBV5-3 to TRBJ2-7; a weak D match, TRBD1 (5 bases). TRBV5-3 is reported as an ORF; its role is uncertain. CDR3 length: 14 amino acids. Trimming shortened V by 0 bases and J by 1 base, and 8 bases separated the two germline ends. CDR3: CARSLAAGSYEQYF. For the CDR3, the DNA is TGTGCCAGAAGCTTGGCGGCAGGGTCCTACGAGCAGTACTTC.

This clone showed up just a few times. The rearrangement joins TRBV2 to TRBJ1-5; no definite D call. V lost 5 bases and J lost 2, with 13 bases in between. Germline V gene data show CDR1 as SNHLY and CDR2 as FYNNEI. This CDR3 is 15 amino acids long. The CDR3 DNA reads TGTGCCAGCAGTTTGGCCGGGAGAGGCAATCAGCCCCAGCATTTT. Translated, it gives CASSLAGRGNQPQHF. Full variable domain (outside the CDR3, taken from reference TRBV2 and TRBJ1-5): EPEVTQTPSHQVTQMGQEVILRCVPISNHLYFYWYRQILGQKVEFLVSFYNNEISEKSEIFDDQFSVERPDGSNFTLKIRSTKLEDSAMYFCASSLAGRGNQPQHFGDGTRLSIL.

The gene calls are TRBV27 and TRBJ1-6; no definite D call. This CDR3 comprises 16 residues. CDR1 and CDR2 from the germline V gene are MNHEY and SMNVEV (reference sequence). Trimming stripped 2 bases from V and 0 bases from J, with 8 bases between. The CDR3 DNA sequence: TGTGCCAGCAGTTTAACGGGAATCTCCTATAATTCACCCCTCCACTTT. Protein product: CASSLTGISYNSPLHF.

The CDR3 DNA reads TGTGCCAGCAGCCTTTTTAATTCACCCCTCCACTTT. Encoded protein: CASSLFNSPLHF. The chain has TRBV7-2 and TRBJ1-6; unclear D gene. From germline, CDR1 is SGHTA and CDR2 FQGNSA. CDR3 size: 12 residues. Trimming took 5 bases from V and 6 from J, leaving 5 bases between them.

The chain is built from TRBV5-6 and TRBJ1-5; D not certain. Between the trimmed V and J ends, which lost 5 bases and 9 bases, there was a span of 12 bases. This CDR3 contains 12 residues. Germline V gene lookup returns CDR1 SGHDT and CDR2 YYEEEE. The CDR3 reads CASRTQFGPQHF. The CDR3 DNA follows: TGTGCCAGCAGGACCCAGTTTGGGCCCCAGCATTTT.

This rearrangement joins TRBV5-4 to TRBJ2-1, with 11 bases aligning to TRBD2. Germline CDR1 is SGHNT and CDR2 is YYREEE (reference sequence). The V and J ends lost 3 bases and 6 bases, in that order; junction bases with no gene match: 8. The CDR3 is 16 amino acids. The CDR3 region is CASSSPTSGTSNEQFF. The CDR3 DNA reads TGTGCCAGCAGCTCACCGACTAGCGGGACAAGCAATGAGCAGTTCTTC.

J is TRBJ2-3 and V is TRBV5-1; 8 bases align to TRBD2. The CDR3 spans 14 residues. CDR1 is SGHRS, CDR2 YFSETQ, per germline. The CDR3 region has the DNA TGCGCAACCAGCGGGAGTTCTAACACAGATACGCAGTATTTT. Its translation is CATSGSSNTDTQYF.

V usage is TRBV18 and J usage is TRBJ2-7; tentative D call: TRBD1 (5 bases). Between the trimmed V and J ends, which lost 2 bases and 5 bases, there was a span of 10 bases. The CDR3 totals 13 residues. Germline CDR1 is KGHSH and CDR2 is LQKENI. This chain's CDR3 is CASSPTRANEQYF. The CDR3 nucleotides read TGTGCCAGCTCACCAACCAGGGCCAACGAGCAGTACTTC. The entire variable domain, with the rest obtained from reference TRBV18 and TRBJ2-7, is as follows: NAGVMQNPRHLVRRRGQEARLRCSPMKGHSHVYWYRQLPEEGLKFMVYLQKENIIDESGMPKERFSAEFPKEGPSILRIQQVVRGDSAAYFCASSPTRANEQYFGPGTRLTVT.

The chain is built from TRBV5-4 and TRBJ2-6, with D possibly called TRBD1 or TRBD2 (5 bases each). The CDR3 runs 15 residues. Trimming left V 5 bases short and J 0 bases short, with 9 bases between. The germline CDR1 and CDR2 sequences are SGHNT and YYREEE (reference sequence). The CDR3 nucleotides read TGTGCCAGCAGGCCCGGGGCCTCTGGGGCCAACGTCCTGACTTTC. Encoded protein: CASRPGASGANVLTF.

This clone is medium-sized (0.01 to 0.1%) by share. The rearrangement links TRBV12-1 to TRBJ2-5; TRBD2 reflects the table's D call only, with no check against the DNA. The closer fit of TRBJ2-7 to the DNA end suggests the J call may be wrong. TRBV12-1 is labeled a pseudogene. The CDR3 has 17 residues. The CDR3 DNA follows: TGTGCCAGCAGACTTCGCTCGGATGGAGGACTCTCCTACGAGCAGTACTTC. Its translation: CASRLRSDGGLSYEQYF.

The chain carries TRBV29-1 and TRBJ2-6; D assignment may be TRBD1 or TRBD2 (5 bases each). CDR3 length: 14 amino acids. The germline V gene has CDR1 SQVTM and CDR2 ANQGSEA. Trimming took 2 bases from V and 2 from J, leaving 7 bases between them. The CDR3 nucleotides are TGCAGCGTTGAACTGGGGGCTGGGGCCAACGTCCTGACTTTC. Amino acids: CSVELGAGANVLTF. Supplemented by reference TRBV29-1 and TRBJ2-6, the full variable domain reads SAVISQKPSRDICQRGTSLTIQCQVDSQVTMMFWYRQQPGQSLTLIATANQGSEATYESGFVIDKFPISRPNLTFSTLTVSNMSPEDSSIYLCSVELGAGANVLTFGAGSRLTVL.

J is TRBJ1-1 and V is TRBV9, with D possibly matching TRBD1 (6 bases). Germline V gene sequence: CDR1 SGDLS, CDR2 YYNGEE. This CDR3 region has 14 residues. The ends were cut back, 3 bases at V and 4 bases at J, with 13 bases in the middle. CDR3 nucleotide sequence: TGTGCCAGCAGCGAGAGGGGGTGGAGCACTGAAGCTTTCTTT. This encodes CASSERGWSTEAFF.

Notes on this clone: The same CDR3 can be traced to other DNA sequences in this sample. The CDR3 nucleotides are TGTGCCAGCAGTTACTCAGGCAGGAACACTGAAGCTTTCTTT. Translation: CASSYSGRNTEAFF. V and J are TRBV6-5 and TRBJ1-1; D remains ambiguous. Germline V gene sequence: CDR1 MNHEY, CDR2 SVGAGI. The length of the CDR3 is 14 residues. V was shortened by 0 bases and J by 1 base, with 6 bases between the two germline ends.

The V and J genes are TRBV27 and TRBJ1-5, with D unclear. Trimming cost V 3 bases and J 5 bases, with 8 bases left between them. Germline CDR1 is MNHEY and CDR2 is SMNVEV (reference sequence). This CDR3 has 13 amino acids. In nucleotides, the CDR3 is TGTGCCAGCAGTTTGGATTGGGATCAGCCCCAGCATTTT. The encoded protein is CASSLDWDQPQHF.

The sample holds one count of this clone. The V call is TRBV5-1, the J call TRBJ2-3; D remains ambiguous. V was cut by 6 bases and J by 6 bases, with 8 bases left in between. The CDR3 consists of 11 residues. Germline assignment: CDR1 SGHRS and CDR2 YFSETQ. CDR3 protein: CASKSRDTQYF. In DNA form, the CDR3 reads TGCGCCAGCAAAAGCCGTGATACGCAGTATTTT.

The rearrangement uses TRBV13 and TRBJ2-3; D ambiguous. Germline V gene sequence: CDR1 PRHDT, CDR2 FYEKMQ (reference sequence). This CDR3 region has 15 residues. Trimming took 5 bases from V and 2 from J, leaving 14 bases between them. The CDR3 region is CASSAPVTTTDTQYF. In nucleotides, the CDR3 is TGTGCCAGCAGCGCCCCGGTCACCACCACAGATACGCAGTATTTT.

The chain couples TRBV21-1 to TRBJ1-2. TRBV21-1 is a known pseudogene. This CDR3 has 15 residues. The CDR3 coding sequence is TGTGCCAGCAGCACCCGGGACCACGAGGCTTATGGCTACACCTTC. It specifies CASSTRDHEAYGYTF.

This clone was counted a single time. This sequence joins TRBV7-9 and TRBJ1-4; no clear D gene. Germline CDR1 SEHNR, CDR2 FQNEAQ (reference sequence). CDR3 size: 16 residues. V lost 1 base and J 5 bases, leaving 14 bases between the germline ends. The CDR3 DNA reads TGTGCCAGCAGCTTAGGCCGGGTCTCCTTAAATGAAAAACTGTTTTTT. Encoded protein: CASSLGRVSLNEKLFF.

The chain is built from TRBV12-5 and TRBJ2-5, with no clear D. Trimming removed 6 bases at V and 5 bases at J, with 7 bases between. Germline CDR1 is LGHNT and CDR2 is FRNRAP. This CDR3 has 11 amino acids. This CDR3 is CASGFRETQYF. Here the CDR3 DNA reads TGTGCTAGTGGATTCAGGGAGACCCAGTACTTC.

The V call is TRBV18, the J call TRBJ1-2; 10 nucleotides match TRBD1. The CDR3 has 14 residues. Germline V lookup: CDR1 KGHSH, CDR2 LQKENI. V was pared by 2 bases and J by 5 bases, with 2 bases of the junction left unmatched. The CDR3 region is CASSPKGQGYGYTF. CDR3 nucleotides: TGTGCCAGCTCACCAAAGGGACAGGGGTATGGCTACACCTTC. Using reference TRBV18 and TRBJ1-2 for the parts outside the CDR3, the full variable domain is NAGVMQNPRHLVRRRGQEARLRCSPMKGHSHVYWYRQLPEEGLKFMVYLQKENIIDESGMPKERFSAEFPKEGPSILRIQQVVRGDSAAYFCASSPKGQGYGYTFGSGTRLTVV.

The gene calls are TRBV19 and TRBJ1-1; D not certain. The CDR3 spans 15 residues. Deletions cut 5 bases from V and 5 bases from J, with 18 bases between. CDR1 is LNHDA, CDR2 SQIVND, per germline (reference sequence). The CDR3 protein is CASSPRRTSGTEAFF. For the CDR3, the DNA is TGTGCCAGTAGTCCCCGCCGGACCTCGGGGACTGAAGCTTTCTTT.

The CDR3 DNA is TGTGCCATCAGTGATGGGCAGGGGGTGGGCGGCTACACCTTC. Its protein product is CAISDGQGVGGYTF. This chain links TRBV10-3 with TRBJ1-2; 7 bases line up with TRBD1. Germline V gene data show CDR1 as ENHRY and CDR2 as SYGVKD. The J segment lost 8 bases and the V segment lost 3 bases, leaving 9 bases of the junction unmatched. The length of the CDR3 is 14 residues.

The chain couples TRBV27 to TRBJ1-2; D remains ambiguous. Trimming took 6 bases from V and 6 from J, leaving 14 bases between them. Germline assignment: CDR1 MNHEY and CDR2 SMNVEV (reference sequence). CDR3 length: 13 amino acids. CDR3 nucleotide sequence: TGTGCCAGCAGCGTATCCGTTGAGCATGGCTACACCTTC. It yields the protein CASSVSVEHGYTF.

This chain links TRBV6-5 with TRBJ2-3; 10 bases fit TRBD2. Germline CDR1 and CDR2: MNHEY and SVGAGI. This CDR3 region has 14 residues. The ends lost 4 bases at V and 3 bases at J; junction bases unmatched: 1. The CDR3 loop is CASSLAGGTDTQYF. For the CDR3, the DNA is TGTGCCAGCAGTTTAGCGGGAGGAACAGATACGCAGTATTTT.

The chain has TRBV9 and TRBJ2-2; TRBD2 aligns across 11 bases. Trimming cost V 4 bases and J 1 base; bases outside gene matches: 3. The CDR3 covers 16 residues. The germline V gene encodes CDR1 SGDLS and CDR2 YYNGEE. The CDR3 protein is CASSLGTSGNTGELFF. As DNA, the CDR3 is TGTGCCAGCAGCCTCGGGACTAGCGGGAACACCGGGGAGCTGTTTTTT.

V and J are TRBV6-1 and TRBJ1-1; D remains ambiguous. The CDR3 sequence is 14 residues long. Germline V gene sequence: CDR1 MNHNS, CDR2 SASEGT. The V end lost 7 bases, the J end lost 4 bases, and 16 bases lay between the germline ends. CDR3 sequence (DNA): TGTGCCAGCAAGAAGGAGAGAGTTCGCACTGAAGCTTTCTTT. Translated, it gives CASKKERVRTEAFF.

V and J are TRBV4-1 and TRBJ2-7; 7 positions match TRBD1. With 1 base clipped from V and 2 bases from J, the junction kept 8 bases outside the gene matches. The CDR3 has 16 amino acids. Germline V CDR1 and CDR2: MGHRA, YSYEKL. The CDR3 is CASSQGSDRVTYEQYF. DNA for the CDR3: TGCGCCAGCAGCCAAGGAAGCGACAGGGTTACCTACGAGCAGTACTTC.

The chain couples TRBV5-1 to TRBJ2-1, with 11 bases aligning to TRBD2. The CDR3 spans 16 residues. The germline V gene has CDR1 SGHRS and CDR2 YFSETQ. After removal of 4 bases from V and 5 bases from J, the junction contained 8 bases not matched to a gene. CDR3 nucleotides: TGCGCCAGCAGCCCCGGGCTAGCGGGAGGCCACAATGAGCAGTTCTTC. Residues: CASSPGLAGGHNEQFF.

This clone was found a few times. The chain employs TRBV18 and TRBJ2-2; tentatively, D is TRBD1 (5 bases). V was shortened by 3 bases and J by 5 bases, with 7 bases between the two germline ends. The CDR3 extends over 13 amino acids. CDR1 KGHSH and CDR2 LQKENI come from the germline V gene. The CDR3 region has the DNA TGTGCCAGCTCACCTGCAGGGACCGGGGAGCTGTTTTTT. Protein: CASSPAGTGELFF.

This chain connects TRBV6-5 to TRBJ2-7, with 11 nucleotides matching TRBD2. This CDR3 comprises 15 residues. The V and J ends lost 6 bases and 6 bases, in that order; junction bases with no gene match: 10. Germline lookup yields CDR1 MNHEY and CDR2 SVGAGI. The chain's CDR3 is CASRKLAGESGEQYF. The CDR3, as DNA: TGTGCCAGCAGGAAACTAGCGGGAGAGTCTGGCGAGCAGTACTTC.

V is TRBV14 and J is TRBJ1-4; D not certain. Deletions cut 0 bases from V and 4 bases from J, with 9 bases between. Germline lookup yields CDR1 SGHDN and CDR2 FVKESK. This CDR3 contains 15 residues. CDR3 residues: CASSQDPGFNEKLFF. As DNA, the CDR3 is TGTGCCAGCAGCCAAGATCCGGGGTTTAATGAAAAACTGTTTTTT.